The present T cell receptor beta chain was sequenced within a study of blood T cell repertoires in COVID-19. Study overall: The United States, Italy and Spain provided the acute and convalescent COVID-19 samples.

Patients at the Seattle site were enrolled during active infection and followed longitudinally. The length of the CDR3 is 17 residues. The germline gives CDR1 MDHEN, CDR2 SYDVKM. Unmatched junction bases numbered 8, after V lost 3 bases and J lost 2 bases. The repertoire was sequenced with immunoSEQ multiplex PCR; TCRdb's copy has only in-frame clones and lacks some. The profile shows 200,000 to 300,000 clones, around 84% of them singletons. The sequence came from a woman aged 60-75 years with COVID-19, enrolled during active disease. The genes are TRBV28 and TRBJ2-3; 10 bases match TRBD1. Sequenced input: peripheral blood. The CDR3 DNA is TGTGCCAGCAGTTTCCGGGACAGGGGCCACCTCACAGATACGCAGTATTTT. It translates to CASSFRDRGHLTDTQYF.